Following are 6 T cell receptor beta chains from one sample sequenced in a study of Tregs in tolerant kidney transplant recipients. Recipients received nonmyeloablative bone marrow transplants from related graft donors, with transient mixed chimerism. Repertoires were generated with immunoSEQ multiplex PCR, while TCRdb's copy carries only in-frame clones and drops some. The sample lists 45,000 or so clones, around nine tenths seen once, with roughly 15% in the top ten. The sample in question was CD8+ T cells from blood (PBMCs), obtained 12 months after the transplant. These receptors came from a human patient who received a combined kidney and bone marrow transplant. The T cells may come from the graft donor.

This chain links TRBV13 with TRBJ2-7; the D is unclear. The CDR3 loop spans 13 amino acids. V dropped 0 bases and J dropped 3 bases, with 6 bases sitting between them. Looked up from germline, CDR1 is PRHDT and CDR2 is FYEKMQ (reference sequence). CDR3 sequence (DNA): TGTGCCAGCAGCTTAGGGGCAAACTACGAGCAGTACTTC. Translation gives CASSLGANYEQYF.

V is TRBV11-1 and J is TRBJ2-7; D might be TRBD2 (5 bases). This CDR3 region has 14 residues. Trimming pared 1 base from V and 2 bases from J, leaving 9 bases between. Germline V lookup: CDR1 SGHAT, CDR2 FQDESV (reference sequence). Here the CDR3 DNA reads TGTGCCAGCAGCTTAGTCTCGGGAACCTACGAGCAGTACTTC. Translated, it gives CASSLVSGTYEQYF. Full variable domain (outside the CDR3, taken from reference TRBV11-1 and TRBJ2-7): EAEVAQSPRYKITEKSQAVAFWCDPISGHATLYWYRQILGQGPELLVQFQDESVVDDSQLPKDRFSAERLKGVDSTLKIQPAELGDSAMYLCASSLVSGTYEQYFGPGTRLTVT.

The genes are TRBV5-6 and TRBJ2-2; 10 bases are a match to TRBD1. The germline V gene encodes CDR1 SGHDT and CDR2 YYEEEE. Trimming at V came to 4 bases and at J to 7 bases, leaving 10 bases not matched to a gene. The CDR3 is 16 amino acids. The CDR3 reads CASSLDRGYTGGELFF. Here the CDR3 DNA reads TGTGCCAGCAGCCTGGACAGGGGGTATACGGGCGGGGAGCTGTTTTTT. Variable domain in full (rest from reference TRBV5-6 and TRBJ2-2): DAGVTQSPTHLIKTRGQQVTLRCSPKSGHDTVSWYQQALGQGPQFIFQYYEEEERQRGNFPDRFSGHQFPNYSSELNVNALLLGDSALYLCASSLDRGYTGGELFFGEGSRLTVL.

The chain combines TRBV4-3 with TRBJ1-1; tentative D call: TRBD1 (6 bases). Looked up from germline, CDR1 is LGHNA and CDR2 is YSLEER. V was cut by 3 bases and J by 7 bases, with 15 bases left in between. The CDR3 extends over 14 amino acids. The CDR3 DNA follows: TGCGCCAGCAGCCAGGACAACAGGGCTTATGAAGCTTTCTTT. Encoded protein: CASSQDNRAYEAFF.

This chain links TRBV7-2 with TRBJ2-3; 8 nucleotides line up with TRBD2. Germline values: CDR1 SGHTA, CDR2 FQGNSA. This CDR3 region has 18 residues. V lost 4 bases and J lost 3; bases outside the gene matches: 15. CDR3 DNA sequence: TGTGCCAGCAGCTCCCTATACCGTAGCGGGATGGGGACAGATACGCAGTATTTT. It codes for CASSSLYRSGMGTDTQYF.

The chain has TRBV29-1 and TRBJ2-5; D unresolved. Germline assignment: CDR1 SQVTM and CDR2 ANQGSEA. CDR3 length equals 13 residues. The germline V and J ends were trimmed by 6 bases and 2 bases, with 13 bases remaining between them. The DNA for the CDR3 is TGCAGCGTCAACGGAGTAGCACAAGAGACCCAGTACTTC. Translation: CSVNGVAQETQYF. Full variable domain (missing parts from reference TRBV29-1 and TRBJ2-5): SAVISQKPSRDICQRGTSLTIQCQVDSQVTMMFWYRQQPGQSLTLIATANQGSEATYESGFVIDKFPISRPNLTFSTLTVSNMSPEDSSIYLCSVNGVAQETQYFGPGTRLLVL.